The clone carrying this T cell receptor beta chain appeared a few times. What it recognizes is unknown. The source of the sample is a study of T cells in Graves' hyperthyroidism and ophthalmopathy. CDR3 length: 14 residues. The germline gives CDR1 GTSNPN, CDR2 SVGIG (reference sequence). The V end was cut by 0 bases, the J end by 4 bases, with 13 bases between. Study-wide points: The model anticipated ophthalmopathy a median approximately 6.5 months pre-onset.

Amplification targeted TCR beta CDR3 regions from RNA transcripts. Using the HTBI primer set, a first-round RT-PCR was run on the TCR CDR3. TCRdb analysed the multiplex PCR reads with MiXCR anew, one entry per CDR3 protein. The sample yields about 560,000 distinct CDR3 sequences, about 15% seen once. This receptor was obtained from a woman between 25 and 40 years old with Graves' hyperthyroidism. Sequenced material: blood. The chain couples TRBV30 to TRBJ2-7; a weak D match, TRBD1 (6 bases). The CDR3: CAWSVTGSRYEQYF. The CDR3 DNA sequence: TGTGCCTGGAGTGTGACAGGTTCAAGGTACGAGCAGTACTTC.